This TCR beta chain was captured in a study of control samples from healthy donors and cancer patients. CDR1 is SGHDN and CDR2 is FVKESK in the germline V gene. V was clipped by 5 bases and J by 6 bases, with 14 bases between them. The CDR3 spans 14 residues. This clone appeared a single time. The method was immunoSEQ multiplex PCR; TCRdb's version includes in-frame clones alone and lacks a portion of them. The sample has 95,000 to 100,000 clones; roughly 89% are singletons. The TCR sequence derives from a man aged 25-45 years in good health. The chain is built from TRBV14 and TRBJ2-1; D gene uncertain. The sequenced material came from blood. The CDR3 reads CASSAQTLANEQFF. In DNA, the CDR3 is TGTGCCAGCAGCGCACAAACCTTAGCCAATGAGCAGTTCTTC.